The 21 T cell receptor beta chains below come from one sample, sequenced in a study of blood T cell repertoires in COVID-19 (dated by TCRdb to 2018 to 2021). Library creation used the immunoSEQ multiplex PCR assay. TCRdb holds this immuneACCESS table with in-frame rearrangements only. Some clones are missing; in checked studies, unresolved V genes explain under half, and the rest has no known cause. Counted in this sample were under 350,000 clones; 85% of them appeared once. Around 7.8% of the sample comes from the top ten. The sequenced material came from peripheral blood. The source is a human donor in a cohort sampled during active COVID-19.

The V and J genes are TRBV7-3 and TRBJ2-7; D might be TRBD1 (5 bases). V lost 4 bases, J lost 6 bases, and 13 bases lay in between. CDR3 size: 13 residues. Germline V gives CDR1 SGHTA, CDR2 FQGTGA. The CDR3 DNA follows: TGTGCCAGCAGCTCGACAGACCAGGCCGAGCAGTACTTC. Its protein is CASSSTDQAEQYF. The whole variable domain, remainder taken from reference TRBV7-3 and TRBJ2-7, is GAGVSQTPSNKVTEKGKYVELRCDPISGHTALYWYRQSLGQGPEFLIYFQGTGAADDSGLPNDRFFAVRPEGSVSTLKIQRTERGDSAVYLCASSSTDQAEQYFGPGTRLTVT.

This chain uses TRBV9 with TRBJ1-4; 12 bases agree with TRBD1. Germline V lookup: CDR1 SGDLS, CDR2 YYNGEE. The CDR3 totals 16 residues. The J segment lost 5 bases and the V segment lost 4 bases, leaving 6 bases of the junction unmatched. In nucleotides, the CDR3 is TGTGCCAGCAGCTTGGGACAGGGGGCGTCGAATGAAAAACTGTTTTTT. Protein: CASSLGQGASNEKLFF. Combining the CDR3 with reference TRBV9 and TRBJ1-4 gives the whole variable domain DSGVTQTPKHLITATGQRVTLRCSPRSGDLSVYWYQQSLDQGLQFLIQYYNGEERAKGNILERFSAQQFPDLHSELNLSSLELGDSALYFCASSLGQGASNEKLFFGSGTQLSVL.

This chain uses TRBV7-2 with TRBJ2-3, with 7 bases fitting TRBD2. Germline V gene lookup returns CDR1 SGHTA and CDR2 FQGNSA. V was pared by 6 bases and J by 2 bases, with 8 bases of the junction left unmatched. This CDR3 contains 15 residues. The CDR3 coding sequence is TGTGCCAGCAGTTTCAGCGGGGCCCTCACAGATACGCAGTATTTT. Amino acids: CASSFSGALTDTQYF.

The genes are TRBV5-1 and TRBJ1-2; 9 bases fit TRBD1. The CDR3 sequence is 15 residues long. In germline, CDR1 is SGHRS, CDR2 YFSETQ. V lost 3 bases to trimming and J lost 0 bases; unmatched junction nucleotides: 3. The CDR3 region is CASSSGQGTNYGYTF. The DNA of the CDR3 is TGCGCCAGCAGCTCCGGACAGGGGACTAACTATGGCTACACCTTC.

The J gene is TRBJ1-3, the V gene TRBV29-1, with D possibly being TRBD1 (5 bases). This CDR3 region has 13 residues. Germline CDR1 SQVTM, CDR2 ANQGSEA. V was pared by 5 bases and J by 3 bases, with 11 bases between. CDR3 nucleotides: TGCAGCGTTTCTCGGGGGAGTGGAAACACCATATATTTT. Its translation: CSVSRGSGNTIYF. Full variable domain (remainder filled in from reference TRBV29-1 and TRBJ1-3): SAVISQKPSRDICQRGTSLTIQCQVDSQVTMMFWYRQQPGQSLTLIATANQGSEATYESGFVIDKFPISRPNLTFSTLTVSNMSPEDSSIYLCSVSRGSGNTIYFGEGSWLTVV.

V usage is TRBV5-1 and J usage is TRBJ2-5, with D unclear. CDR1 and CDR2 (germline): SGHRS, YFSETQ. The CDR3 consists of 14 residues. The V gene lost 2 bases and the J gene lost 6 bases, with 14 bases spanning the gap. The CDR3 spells CASSFSQLPKTQYF. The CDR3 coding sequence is TGCGCCAGCAGCTTTTCCCAACTACCAAAGACCCAGTACTTC. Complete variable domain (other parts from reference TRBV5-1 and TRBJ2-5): KAGVTQTPRYLIKTRGQQVTLSCSPISGHRSVSWYQQTPGQGLQFLFEYFSETQRNKGNFPGRFSGRQFSNSRSEMNVSTLELGDSALYLCASSFSQLPKTQYFGPGTRLLVL.

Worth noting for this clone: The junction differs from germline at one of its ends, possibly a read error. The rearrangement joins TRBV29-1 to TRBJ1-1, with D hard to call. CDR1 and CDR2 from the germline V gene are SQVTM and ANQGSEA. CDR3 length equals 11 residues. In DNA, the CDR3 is TGCAGCGCTGAAGTAAACACTGAAGCTTTCTTT. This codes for CSAEVNTEAFF.

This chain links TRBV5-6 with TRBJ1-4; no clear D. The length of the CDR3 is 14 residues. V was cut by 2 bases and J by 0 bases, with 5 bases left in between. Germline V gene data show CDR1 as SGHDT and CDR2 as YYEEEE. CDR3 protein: CASSFDSTNEKLFF. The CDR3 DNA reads TGTGCCAGCAGCTTCGACTCAACTAATGAAAAACTGTTTTTT.

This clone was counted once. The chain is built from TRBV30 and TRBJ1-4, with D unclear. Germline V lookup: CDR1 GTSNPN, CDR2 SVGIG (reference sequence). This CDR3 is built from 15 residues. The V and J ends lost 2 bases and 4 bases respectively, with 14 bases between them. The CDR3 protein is CAWSIIRGRNEKLFF. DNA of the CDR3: TGTGCCTGGAGTATAATTCGAGGGCGTAATGAAAAACTGTTTTTT.

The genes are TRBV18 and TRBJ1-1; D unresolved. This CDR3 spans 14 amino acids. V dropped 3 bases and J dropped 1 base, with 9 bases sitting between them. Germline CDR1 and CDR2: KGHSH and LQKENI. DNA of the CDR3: TGTGCCAGCTCACCTCGGCAGGAGAACACTGAAGCTTTCTTT. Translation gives CASSPRQENTEAFF.

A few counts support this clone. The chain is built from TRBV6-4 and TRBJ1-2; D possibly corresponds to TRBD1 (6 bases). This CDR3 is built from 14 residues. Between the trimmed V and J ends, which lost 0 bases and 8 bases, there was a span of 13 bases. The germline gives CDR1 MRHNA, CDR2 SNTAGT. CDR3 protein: CASSDSSGAGGYTF. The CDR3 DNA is TGTGCCAGCAGTGACTCTTCAGGGGCCGGGGGCTACACCTTC.

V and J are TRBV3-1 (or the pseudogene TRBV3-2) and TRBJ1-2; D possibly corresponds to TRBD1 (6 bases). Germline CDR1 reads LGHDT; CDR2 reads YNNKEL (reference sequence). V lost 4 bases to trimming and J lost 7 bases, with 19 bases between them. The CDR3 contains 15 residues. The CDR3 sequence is CASSRTGGAGTGYTF. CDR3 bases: TGTGCCAGCAGCCGGACGGGGGGCGCTGGGACTGGCTACACCTTC.

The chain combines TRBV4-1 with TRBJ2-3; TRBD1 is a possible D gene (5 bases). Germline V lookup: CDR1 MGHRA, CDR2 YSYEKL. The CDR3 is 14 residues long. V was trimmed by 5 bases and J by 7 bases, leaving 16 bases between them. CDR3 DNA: TGCGCCAGCAGCTACCAGGGTTACGTGAATACGCAGTATTTT. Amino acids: CASSYQGYVNTQYF.

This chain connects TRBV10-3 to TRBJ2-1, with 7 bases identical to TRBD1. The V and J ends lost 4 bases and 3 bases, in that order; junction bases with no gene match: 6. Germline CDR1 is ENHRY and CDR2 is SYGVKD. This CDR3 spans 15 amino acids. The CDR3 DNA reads TGTGCCATCAGTGGGGACAGCCAAGTCTACAATGAGCAGTTCTTC. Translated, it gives CAISGDSQVYNEQFF.

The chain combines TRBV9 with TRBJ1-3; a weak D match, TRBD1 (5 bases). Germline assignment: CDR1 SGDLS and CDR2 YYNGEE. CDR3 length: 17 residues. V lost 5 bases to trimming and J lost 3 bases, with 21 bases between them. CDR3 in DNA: TGTGCCAGCAGTCGGGGTAACGGGGGAAGAGTTGGAAACACCATATATTTT. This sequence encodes CASSRGNGGRVGNTIYF.

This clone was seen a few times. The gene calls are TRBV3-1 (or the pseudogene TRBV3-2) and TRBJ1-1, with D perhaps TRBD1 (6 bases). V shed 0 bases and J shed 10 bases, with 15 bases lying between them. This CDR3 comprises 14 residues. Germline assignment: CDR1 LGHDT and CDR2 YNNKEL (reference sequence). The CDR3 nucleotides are TGTGCCAGCAGCCAAGAAACGGGGGGCGCGGCAGCTTTCTTT. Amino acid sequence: CASSQETGGAAAFF.

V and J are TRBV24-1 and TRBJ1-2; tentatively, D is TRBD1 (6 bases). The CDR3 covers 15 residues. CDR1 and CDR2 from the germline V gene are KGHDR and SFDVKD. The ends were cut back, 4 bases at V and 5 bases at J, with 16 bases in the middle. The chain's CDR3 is CATSESGGGRYGYTF. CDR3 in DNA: TGTGCCACCAGTGAGTCTGGGGGGGGCCGGTATGGCTACACCTTC.

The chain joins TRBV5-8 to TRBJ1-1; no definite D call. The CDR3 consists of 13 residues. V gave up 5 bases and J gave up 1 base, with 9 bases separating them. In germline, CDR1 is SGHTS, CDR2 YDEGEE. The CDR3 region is CASRVSANTEAFF. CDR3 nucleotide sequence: TGTGCCAGCAGAGTCAGTGCGAACACTGAAGCTTTCTTT.

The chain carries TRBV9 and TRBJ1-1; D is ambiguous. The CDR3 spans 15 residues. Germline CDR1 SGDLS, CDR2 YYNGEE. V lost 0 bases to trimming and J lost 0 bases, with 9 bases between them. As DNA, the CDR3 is TGTGCCAGCAGCGTAGATTTCGGGATGAACACTGAAGCTTTCTTT. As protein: CASSVDFGMNTEAFF.

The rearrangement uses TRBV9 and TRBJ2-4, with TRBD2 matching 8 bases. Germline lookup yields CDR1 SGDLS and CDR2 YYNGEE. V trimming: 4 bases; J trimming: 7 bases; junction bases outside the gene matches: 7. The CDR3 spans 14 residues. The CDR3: CASSTSGGRNIQYF. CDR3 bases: TGTGCCAGCAGCACCTCGGGGGGGAGGAACATTCAGTACTTC.

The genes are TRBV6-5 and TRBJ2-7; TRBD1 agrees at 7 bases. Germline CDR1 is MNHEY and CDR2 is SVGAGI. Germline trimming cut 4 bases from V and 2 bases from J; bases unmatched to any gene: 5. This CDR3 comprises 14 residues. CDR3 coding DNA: TGTGCCAGCAGTTCCGGGACAGACCCCTACGAGCAGTACTTC. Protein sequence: CASSSGTDPYEQYF.